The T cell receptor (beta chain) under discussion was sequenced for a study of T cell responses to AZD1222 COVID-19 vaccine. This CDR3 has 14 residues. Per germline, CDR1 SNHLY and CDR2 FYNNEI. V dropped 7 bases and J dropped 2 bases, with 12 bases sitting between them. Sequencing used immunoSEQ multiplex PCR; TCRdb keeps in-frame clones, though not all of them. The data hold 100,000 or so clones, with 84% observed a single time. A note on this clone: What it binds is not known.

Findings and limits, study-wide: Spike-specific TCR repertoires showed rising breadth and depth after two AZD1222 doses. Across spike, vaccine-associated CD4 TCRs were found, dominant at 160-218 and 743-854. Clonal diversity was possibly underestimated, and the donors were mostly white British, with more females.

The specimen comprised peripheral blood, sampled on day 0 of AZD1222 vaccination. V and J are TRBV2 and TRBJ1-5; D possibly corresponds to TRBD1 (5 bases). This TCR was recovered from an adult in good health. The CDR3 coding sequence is TGTGCCAGCAACAGGAACGTAGGCAATCAGCCCCAGCATTTT. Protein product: CASNRNVGNQPQHF.